A single sample gave rise to the 24 T cell receptor beta chains below, sequenced in a study of chemoradiotherapy in HPV16-positive cancers. Clones were read by immunoSEQ multiplex PCR, and TCRdb kept only the in-frame ones, dropping some. The data hold approximately 52,000 clones, with 90% observed a single time. Specimen: blood, collected from a patient who underwent chemoradiotherapy. All receptors derive from a human donor with HPV-associated anogenital cancer.

The rearrangement links TRBV29-1 to TRBJ1-3; tentative D call: TRBD1 (6 bases). The CDR3 runs to 13 residues. V was shortened by 4 bases and J by 4 bases, with 11 bases between the two germline ends. The V gene's germline CDR1 is SQVTM and CDR2 ANQGSEA. In DNA, the CDR3 is TGCAGCGTTGGCCAGGGGTTAGGAAACACCATATATTTT. Its protein is CSVGQGLGNTIYF.

This rearrangement joins TRBV2 to TRBJ2-3, with 12 positions matching TRBD2. The CDR3 totals 15 residues. Per germline, CDR1 SNHLY and CDR2 FYNNEI. V lost 5 bases to trimming and J lost 4 bases; unmatched junction nucleotides: 4. The CDR3 nucleotides read TGTGCCAGCAGTCCGACTAGCGGGAGTCCAGATACGCAGTATTTT. This sequence encodes CASSPTSGSPDTQYF.

The chain couples TRBV27 to TRBJ2-7; D unresolved. Germline V gene lookup returns CDR1 MNHEY and CDR2 SMNVEV (reference sequence). The length of the CDR3 is 15 residues. Trimming shortened V by 5 bases and J by 0 bases, and 14 bases separated the two germline ends. CDR3 region: CASSPTSPRSYEQYF. CDR3 DNA sequence: TGTGCCAGCAGTCCGACCTCTCCTCGCTCCTACGAGCAGTACTTC.

CDR3 in amino acids: CASTQRTGARTGELFF. CDR3 DNA sequence: TGTGCCAGCACCCAGCGGACAGGGGCGCGGACCGGGGAGCTGTTTTTT. The chain is built from TRBV27 and TRBJ2-2; 9 bases map to TRBD1. There are 16 residues in the CDR3. Germline lookup yields CDR1 MNHEY and CDR2 SMNVEV (reference sequence). The V and J ends lost 7 bases and 5 bases, in that order; junction bases with no gene match: 11.

The gene calls are TRBV19 and TRBJ2-5; the D gene is possibly TRBD1 (6 bases). The CDR3 sequence is 15 residues long. V dropped 9 bases and J dropped 1 base, with 18 bases sitting between them. CDR1 is LNHDA, CDR2 SQIVND, per germline (reference sequence). The CDR3 DNA sequence: TGTGCCAGCTCAAGGACAGCATTATTCCAAGAGACCCAGTACTTC. Translated: CASSRTALFQETQYF.

The J gene is TRBJ1-5, the V gene TRBV7-5. TRBV7-5 is assigned pseudogene status. This CDR3 has 17 residues. The CDR3 region is CVRSLGCGNDSNQPQHF. The CDR3 bases are TGTGTCAGAAGCTTAGGGTGCGGGAACGATAGCAATCAGCCCCAGCATTTT.

CDR3 bases: TGTGCCAGTAGTATGGGTCAGCGGCGGGCCTCCTACGAGCAGTACTTC. Residues: CASSMGQRRASYEQYF. This sequence joins TRBV19 and TRBJ2-7, with D perhaps TRBD2 (5 bases). The CDR3 is made up of 16 amino acids. V lost 3 bases to trimming and J lost 0 bases, with 15 bases between them. CDR1 is LNHDA, CDR2 SQIVND, per germline (reference sequence).

The chain's CDR3 is CAWSPGEKASPLHF. CDR3 nucleotides: TGTGCCTGGAGCCCAGGGGAAAAAGCTTCACCCCTCCACTTT. The J gene is TRBJ1-6, the V gene TRBV30; maybe TRBD1 (6 bases). Germline assignment: CDR1 GTSNPN and CDR2 SVGIG (reference sequence). CDR3 length: 14 residues. V was clipped by 3 bases and J by 9 bases, with 15 bases between them.

The rearrangement joins TRBV27 to TRBJ2-3, with D possibly TRBD2 on 6 matching bases. Trimming stripped 2 bases from V and 4 bases from J, with 10 bases between. The germline V gene encodes CDR1 MNHEY and CDR2 SMNVEV (reference sequence). The CDR3 runs to 14 residues. The CDR3 region is CASSLGAGSDTQYF. CDR3 sequence (DNA): TGTGCCAGCAGTTTAGGGGCGGGGTCAGATACGCAGTATTTT.

The chain carries TRBV5-1 and TRBJ2-1; 12 bases are a match to TRBD2. Germline-derived CDR1 and CDR2 are SGHRS and YFSETQ. The CDR3 totals 15 residues. V dropped 4 bases and J dropped 8; count of bases not matched to a gene: 7. The CDR3 DNA reads as TGCGCCAGCAGCCTATCTAGCGGGAGGGCCGATGAGCAGTTCTTC. This gives the protein CASSLSSGRADEQFF.

The V gene is TRBV7-2, the J gene TRBJ2-7; tentative D call: TRBD1 (7 bases). Trimming removed 5 bases from V and 3 bases from J, with 14 bases in between. The CDR3 consists of 14 residues. CDR1 is SGHTA and CDR2 is FQGNSA in the germline V gene. The CDR3 DNA sequence: TGTGCCAGCAGCCCGCGGGACAGAGTCTACGAGCAGTACTTC. This encodes CASSPRDRVYEQYF. Combining the CDR3 with reference TRBV7-2 and TRBJ2-7 gives the whole variable domain GAGVSQSPSNKVTEKGKDVELRCDPISGHTALYWYRQSLGQGLEFLIYFQGNSAPDKSGLPSDRFSAERTGGSVSTLTIQRTQQEDSAVYLCASSPRDRVYEQYFGPGTRLTVT.

The count of this clone is one. The genes are TRBV19 and TRBJ2-7, with D unresolved. CDR3 size: 14 residues. The germline V gene encodes CDR1 LNHDA and CDR2 SQIVND (reference sequence). V was clipped by 6 bases and J by 2 bases, with 14 bases between them. DNA of the CDR3: TGTGCCAGTAGCCAGACCTTAGGCCCCTACGAGCAGTACTTC. Amino acid sequence: CASSQTLGPYEQYF.

This chain joins TRBV9 and TRBJ2-2; unclear D gene. Trimming took 0 bases from V and 5 from J, leaving 8 bases between them. This CDR3 contains 14 residues. Germline assignment: CDR1 SGDLS and CDR2 YYNGEE. CDR3 sequence (DNA): TGTGCCAGCAGCGTAGCCCCGAGGACCGGGGAGCTGTTTTTT. Translated, it gives CASSVAPRTGELFF.

The chain combines TRBV10-3 with TRBJ1-2; D ambiguous. This CDR3 contains 13 residues. Germline values: CDR1 ENHRY, CDR2 SYGVKD. Trimming took off 2 bases at V and 5 bases at J, with 9 bases between the two ends. CDR3 sequence reads: CAISEGQEYGYTF. CDR3 sequence (DNA): TGTGCCATCAGTGAGGGGCAAGAGTATGGCTACACCTTC.

V and J are TRBV6-5 and TRBJ2-7; D remains ambiguous. Trimming left V 5 bases short and J 1 base short, with 12 bases between. Germline V gene data show CDR1 as MNHEY and CDR2 as SVGAGI. The CDR3 consists of 14 residues. CDR3 loop: CASSPAAGSYEQYF. In nucleotides, the CDR3 is TGTGCCAGCAGTCCCGCGGCAGGATCCTACGAGCAGTACTTC.

Points on this clone: This same CDR3 is encoded by further DNA sequences in the sample. The CDR3 loop reads CAWRGASGGGYQETQYF. Written as DNA, the CDR3 is TGTGCCTGGAGGGGAGCCTCCGGGGGGGGGTACCAAGAGACCCAGTACTTC. The rearrangement uses TRBV30 and TRBJ2-5, with 8 bases aligning to TRBD2. The CDR3 runs to 17 residues. Germline CDR1 is GTSNPN and CDR2 is SVGIG (reference sequence). The V and J ends lost 3 bases and 0 bases, in that order; junction bases with no gene match: 12.

This clone was recorded once. The chain recombines TRBV6-5 with TRBJ1-2; possible D gene TRBD1, 5 bases. Germline V gene sequence: CDR1 MNHEY, CDR2 SVGAGI. V lost 0 bases and J 0 bases, leaving 8 bases between the germline ends. This CDR3 has 15 amino acids. Here the CDR3 reads CASSYSGATNYGYTF. In DNA, the CDR3 is TGTGCCAGCAGTTACTCAGGGGCTACTAACTATGGCTACACCTTC.

As DNA, the CDR3 is TGCGCCAGCAGCGAGGGGATTGGGGGTGAAGCTTTCTTT. It encodes CASSEGIGGEAFF. The chain links TRBV5-1 to TRBJ1-1, with a tentative D call TRBD1 (5 bases). The V end was cut by 4 bases, the J end by 7 bases, with 14 bases between. This CDR3 has 13 amino acids. CDR1 is SGHRS and CDR2 is YFSETQ in the germline V gene.

The chain is built from TRBV20-1 and TRBJ2-5; D remains ambiguous. The V gene's germline CDR1 is DFQATT and CDR2 SNEGSKA (reference sequence). V was clipped by 6 bases and J by 2 bases, with 7 bases between them. This CDR3 has 11 amino acids. The CDR3 is CSALTQETQYF. The DNA of the CDR3 is TGCAGTGCGTTGACTCAAGAGACCCAGTACTTC.

V is TRBV10-3 and J is TRBJ2-2; 8 nucleotides line up with TRBD2. CDR3 length: 15 amino acids. CDR1 is ENHRY, CDR2 SYGVKD, per germline. Germline trimming cut 7 bases from V and 2 bases from J; bases unmatched to any gene: 6. CDR3 sequence reads: CAINTGTRNTGELFF. Written as DNA, the CDR3 is TGTGCCATCAACACCGGGACTAGAAACACCGGGGAGCTGTTTTTT.

V usage is TRBV7-9 and J usage is TRBJ1-4, with D unclear. Germline CDR1 and CDR2: SEHNR and FQNEAQ (reference sequence). V lost 5 bases and J 0 bases, leaving 13 bases between the germline ends. This CDR3 has 16 residues. CDR3 in DNA: TGTGCCAGCAGCCTATCCACGTCCGCAACTAATGAAAAACTGTTTTTT. It yields the protein CASSLSTSATNEKLFF.

The V call is TRBV2, the J call TRBJ2-7, with 7 bases matching TRBD2. V was clipped by 5 bases and J by 2 bases; unmatched bases: 12. CDR1 is SNHLY, CDR2 FYNNEI, per germline. This CDR3 has 16 amino acids. CDR3 region: CASSSTTGTKTYEQYF. The CDR3 nucleotides read TGTGCCAGCAGTTCGACCACCGGGACTAAAACCTACGAGCAGTACTTC.

The chain has TRBV19 and TRBJ2-1, with TRBD2 as a possible D gene (6 bases). CDR3 length equals 15 residues. Trimming pared 3 bases from V and 6 bases from J, leaving 15 bases between. Germline assignment: CDR1 LNHDA and CDR2 SQIVND (reference sequence). The CDR3 region has the DNA TGTGCCAGTAGTATCATCGAGGCGGGGTTCAATGAGCAGTTCTTC. Translating it yields CASSIIEAGFNEQFF. The entire variable domain, with the rest obtained from reference TRBV19 and TRBJ2-1, is as follows: DGGITQSPKYLFRKEGQNVTLSCEQNLNHDAMYWYRQDPGQGLRLIYYSQIVNDFQKGDIAEGYSVSREKKESFPLTVTSAQKNPTAFYLCASSIIEAGFNEQFFGPGTRLTVL.

This chain links TRBV10-3 with TRBJ1-1; 8 bases align to TRBD1. This CDR3 has 14 amino acids. Germline V gene sequence: CDR1 ENHRY, CDR2 SYGVKD. With 5 bases clipped from V and 4 bases from J, the junction kept 6 bases outside the gene matches. The CDR3 nucleotides are TGTGCCATCAGTAGACAGGGGTCGGTCACTGAAGCTTTCTTT. Translating gives CAISRQGSVTEAFF.